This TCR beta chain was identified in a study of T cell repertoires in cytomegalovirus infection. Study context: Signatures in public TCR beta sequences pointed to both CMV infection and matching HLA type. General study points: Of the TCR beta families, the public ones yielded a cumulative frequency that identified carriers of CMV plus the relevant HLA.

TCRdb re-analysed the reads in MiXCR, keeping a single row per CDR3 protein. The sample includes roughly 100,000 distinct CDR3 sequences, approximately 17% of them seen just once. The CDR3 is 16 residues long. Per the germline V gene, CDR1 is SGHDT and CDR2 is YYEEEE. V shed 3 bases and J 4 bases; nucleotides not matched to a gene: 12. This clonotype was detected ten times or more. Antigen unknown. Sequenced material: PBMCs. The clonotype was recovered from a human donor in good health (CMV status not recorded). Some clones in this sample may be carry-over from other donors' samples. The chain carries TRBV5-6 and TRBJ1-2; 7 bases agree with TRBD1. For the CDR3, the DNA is TGTGCCAGCAGCTCCCGGACAGGCCAAAACTTCTATGGCTACACCTTC. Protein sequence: CASSSRTGQNFYGYTF. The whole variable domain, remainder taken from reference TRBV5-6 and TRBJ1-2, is DAGVTQSPTHLIKTRGQQVTLRCSPKSGHDTVSWYQQALGQGPQFIFQYYEEEERQRGNFPDRFSGHQFPNYSSELNVNALLLGDSALYLCASSSRTGQNFYGYTFGSGTRLTVV.